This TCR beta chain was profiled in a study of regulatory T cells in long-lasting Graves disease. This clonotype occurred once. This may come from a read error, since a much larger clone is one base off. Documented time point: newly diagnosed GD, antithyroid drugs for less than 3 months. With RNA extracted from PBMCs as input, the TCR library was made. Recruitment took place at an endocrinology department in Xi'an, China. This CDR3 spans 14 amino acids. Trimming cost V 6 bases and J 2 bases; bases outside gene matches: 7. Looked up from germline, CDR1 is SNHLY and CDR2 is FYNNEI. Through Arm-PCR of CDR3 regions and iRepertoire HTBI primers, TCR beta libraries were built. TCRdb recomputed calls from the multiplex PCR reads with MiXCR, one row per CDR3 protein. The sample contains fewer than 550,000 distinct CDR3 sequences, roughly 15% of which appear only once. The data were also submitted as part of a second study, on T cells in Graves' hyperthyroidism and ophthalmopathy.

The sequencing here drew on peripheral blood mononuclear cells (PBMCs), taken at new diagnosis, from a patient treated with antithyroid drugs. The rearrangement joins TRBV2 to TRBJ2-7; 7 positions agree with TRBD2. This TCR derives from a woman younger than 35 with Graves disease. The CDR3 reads CASSVTSDTYEQYF. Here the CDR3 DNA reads TGTGCCAGCAGCGTAACTAGCGATACCTACGAGCAGTACTTC. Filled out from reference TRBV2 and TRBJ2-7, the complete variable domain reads EPEVTQTPSHQVTQMGQEVILRCVPISNHLYFYWYRQILGQKVEFLVSFYNNEISEKSEIFDDQFSVERPDGSNFTLKIRSTKLEDSAMYFCASSVTSDTYEQYFGPGTRLTVT.